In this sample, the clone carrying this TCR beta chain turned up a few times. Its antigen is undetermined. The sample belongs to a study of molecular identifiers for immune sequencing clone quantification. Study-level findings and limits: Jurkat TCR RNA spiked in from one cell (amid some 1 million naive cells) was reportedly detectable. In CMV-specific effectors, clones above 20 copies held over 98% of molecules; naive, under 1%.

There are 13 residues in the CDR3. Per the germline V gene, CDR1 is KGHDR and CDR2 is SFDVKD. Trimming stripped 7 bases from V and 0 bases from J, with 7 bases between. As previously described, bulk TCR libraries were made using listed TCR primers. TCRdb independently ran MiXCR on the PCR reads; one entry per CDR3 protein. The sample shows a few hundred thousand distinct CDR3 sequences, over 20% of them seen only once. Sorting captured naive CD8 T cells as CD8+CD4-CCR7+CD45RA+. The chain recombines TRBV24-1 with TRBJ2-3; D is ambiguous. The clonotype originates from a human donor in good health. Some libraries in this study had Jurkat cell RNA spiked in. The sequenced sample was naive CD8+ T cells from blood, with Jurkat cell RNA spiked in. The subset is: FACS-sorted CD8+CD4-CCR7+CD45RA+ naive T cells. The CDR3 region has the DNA TGTGCCACCAGGGCGGACAGCACAGATACGCAGTATTTT. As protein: CATRADSTDTQYF.